This TCR beta chain is from a study of CD8+ T cells in alopecia areata. Background on the study: Treated patients were dosed with oral tofacitinib, taking 5 to 10 mg twice daily. Overall study results and limits: Given one nonresponder, whether baseline CD8+ expansion relates to response remains uncertain. In scalp and blood during tofacitinib, many expanded lesional clones persisted. Scalp samples also contribute reads from the resident alphabeta T cells found in normal skin.

This clone was picked up one time. As yet, its antigen is unknown. RNA extraction was followed by reverse transcription into cDNA, which acted as the sequencing template. Produced via immunoSEQ multiplex PCR; TCRdb's table is partial and in-frame only. The sample consists of about 220,000 clones, around 57% of them appearing once. The CDR3 covers 12 residues. The J segment lost 10 bases and the V segment lost 0 bases, leaving 1 base of the junction unmatched. Germline V gene lookup returns CDR1 SGDLS and CDR2 YYNGEE. Treatment noted: oral pan-JAK inhibitor, 5-10 mg twice daily. The material was CD4+ T cells sorted from blood, obtained at week 4, from a patient treated with tofacitinib. This TCR derives from a human donor with alopecia areata. The V and J genes are TRBV9 and TRBJ2-1; 7 bases match TRBD1. The CDR3, as DNA: TGTGCCAGCAGCGTAGACAGGGGAGAGCAGTTCTTC. Encoded protein: CASSVDRGEQFF.